The 7 T cell receptor beta chains given below trace back to one sample, sequenced in a study of T cell changes during pregnancy in multiple sclerosis. Sequenced by immunoSEQ multiplex PCR; TCRdb stores in-frame clones only, minus some. The sample consists of about 92,000 clones, roughly 90% of them appearing once. The sequencing used peripheral blood, collected in the first trimester of pregnancy. The receptors shown here come from a female donor with multiple sclerosis, enrolled in a pregnancy study.

V and J are TRBV4-2 and TRBJ1-2; TRBD1 agrees at 10 bases. Trimming cost V 1 base and J 4 bases; bases outside gene matches: 6. The CDR3 runs to 16 residues. Germline CDR1 and CDR2: LGHNA and YNFKEQ. CDR3 nucleotides: TGTGCCAGCAGCCAAGGAGGACAGGGGGGATCCTATGGCTACACCTTC. It is translated as CASSQGGQGGSYGYTF.

The chain employs TRBV7-9 and TRBJ2-7, with D maybe TRBD2 (5 bases). Germline V gene lookup returns CDR1 SEHNR and CDR2 FQNEAQ (reference sequence). The CDR3 loop spans 14 amino acids. With 5 bases removed from V and 4 bases from J, the gap between germline ends came to 15 bases. The DNA of the CDR3 is TGTGCCAGCAGCCCCTGGACTGATAGATACGAGCAGTACTTC. The encoded protein is CASSPWTDRYEQYF.

The chain joins TRBV30 to TRBJ2-1, with a tentative D call TRBD2 (6 bases). This CDR3 contains 15 residues. The V end was cut by 4 bases, the J end by 1 base, with 14 bases between. CDR1 is GTSNPN, CDR2 SVGIG, per germline (reference sequence). CDR3 in DNA: TGTGCCTGGAACCCGGGACTGTTTTCCTACAATGAGCAGTTCTTC. Translating it yields CAWNPGLFSYNEQFF.

This clone was recorded only once. V gene TRBV25-1 combines with J gene TRBJ2-1; 11 bases match TRBD2. The CDR3 totals 13 residues. Looked up from germline, CDR1 is MGHDK and CDR2 is SYGVNS. V lost 1 base, J lost 14 bases, and 4 bases stayed unmatched. CDR3: CASSELAGGAEFF. The CDR3 bases are TGTGCCAGCAGTGAATTAGCGGGAGGGGCGGAGTTCTTC.

The chain employs TRBV19 and TRBJ1-1; D is unresolved. CDR1 and CDR2 from the germline V gene are LNHDA and SQIVND (reference sequence). The CDR3 extends over 13 amino acids. The V end lost 5 bases, the J end lost 5 bases, and 12 bases lay between the germline ends. CDR3 amino acids: CASSSGFVTEAFF. The CDR3 coding sequence is TGTGCCAGTAGTTCCGGGTTTGTTACTGAAGCTTTCTTT.

This chain connects TRBV15 to TRBJ2-1; D unclear. Trimming left V 3 bases short and J 9 bases short, with 9 bases between. This CDR3 spans 12 amino acids. CDR1 LNHNV and CDR2 YYDKDF come from the germline V gene (reference sequence). The CDR3 sequence is CATSSDNVEQFF. In nucleotides, the CDR3 is TGTGCCACCAGCAGCGACAACGTTGAGCAGTTCTTC.

This chain links TRBV29-1 with TRBJ2-2; the D gene is possibly TRBD1 (6 bases). This CDR3 comprises 13 residues. Trimming removed 4 bases at V and 5 bases at J, with 11 bases between. Germline assignment: CDR1 SQVTM and CDR2 ANQGSEA. CDR3 sequence reads: CSVVGARTGELFF. CDR3 DNA: TGCAGCGTTGTGGGGGCCCGAACCGGGGAGCTGTTTTTT.